This T cell receptor (beta chain) was retrieved from a study of T cell repertoires in cytomegalovirus infection. In the study overall: Alongside well-studied HLA-B-restricted CMV epitopes, recently identified HLA-C-restricted CMV epitopes were also used. Carrying CMV and the relevant HLA type showed in public TCR beta signatures.

To note about this clonotype: What it recognizes is unknown.

TCRdb ran MiXCR on the reads and lists one entry per CDR3 protein. Of around 570,000 distinct CDR3 sequences in the sample, 40% were seen once. The TCR originated in a human donor in good health (CMV status not recorded). Some clones in this sample may be carry-over from other donors' samples. The material sequenced was cultured PBMCs, taken from culture after CMV antigen stimulation.

CDR3 in DNA: TGTGCCAGCAGCTTTAATACCGGGGGATATGGCTACACCTTC. Its translation is CASSFNTGGYGYTF. The rearrangement links TRBV7-6 to TRBJ1-2; D is possibly TRBD1 (5 bases). Trimming cost V 3 bases and J 5 bases, with 13 bases left between them. CDR3 length equals 14 residues. The V gene's germline CDR1 is SGHVS and CDR2 FNYEAQ.